The T cell receptor (beta chain) described here comes from a study of blood T cell repertoires in COVID-19 (dated by TCRdb to about 2020). Regarding the study in general: Samples from collaborators originated in the United States, Italy and Spain and spanned both the acute and convalescent phases of COVID-19. The material from the prospective study consisted of cDNA or gDNA derived from T cells, B-cell-depleted T cells, or PBMCs. Deeply sampled blood TCRbeta repertoires from subjects exposed to, actively infected with, or recovered from COVID-19 were included in the dataset. The repertoires were made available in a free public database intended to serve as a resource for research on the immune response to SARS-CoV-2. Samples came from the ongoing ImmuneRACE study (first 160 participants) plus 1,254 subjects from 6 global collaborators. Nearly every sample came with metadata listing a de-identified subject ID, COVID-19 status, age in years and sex. Where HLA class I and class II types were available, the types were taken from metadata supplied by the sample provider, not from assay-based typing. The paper as a whole reports these results and caveats: The amount of clinical and demographic metadata varied by source and participant and was provided uncurated.

The CDR3 goes from the cysteine to the phenylalanine over 12 residues. The germline V gene encodes CDR1 SQVTM and CDR2 ANQGSEA. In Seattle, one collaborating source enrolled patients while the infection was active and tracked those patients longitudinally over the course of disease. Each collaborating institution followed its own protocols to collect whole blood in K2EDTA tubes. For TCRbeta analysis, collaborators shipped samples in one of three forms: frozen whole blood, isolated PBMCs, or DNA extracted from either of those sample types. Comment on this clone: It has no known antigen specificity. The DNA is left out, because the CDR3 cannot be placed on it with certainty; the CDR3 is given as TCRdb lists it.

TCRbeta CDR3 regions were amplified from genomic DNA using the immunoSEQ Assay, a bias-controlled multiplex PCR. In the authors' own workflow: Nucleated cell counts per sample were estimated from amplification of reference gene primers within the assay. To quantify the absolute abundance of each unique TCRbeta CDR3 rearrangement, sequence reads were collapsed and filtered. For each sample, productive Simpson clonality was calculated as the square root of Simpson's diversity index across productive rearrangements. The clones in this table, taken by TCRdb from immuneACCESS, are in-frame only. Not every clone is retained; where verified, under half of the shortfall comes from an unresolved V gene, and the cause of the rest is unknown. That table supplies the V and J calls and clone size; D and trimming were determined from the DNA. In all, the sample holds about 73,000 clones, and roughly four fifths of those were seen once. 2% to 2.5% of the sample rests with the top ten.

This clonotype originated in a man between 65 and 79 years old with COVID-19, enrolled during active disease. The chain joins TRBV29-1 to TRBJ2-1; TRBD2, the D gene given by the table, was not confirmed from the DNA. Source material: peripheral blood. The CDR3 region: CSVGNGTKREFF.